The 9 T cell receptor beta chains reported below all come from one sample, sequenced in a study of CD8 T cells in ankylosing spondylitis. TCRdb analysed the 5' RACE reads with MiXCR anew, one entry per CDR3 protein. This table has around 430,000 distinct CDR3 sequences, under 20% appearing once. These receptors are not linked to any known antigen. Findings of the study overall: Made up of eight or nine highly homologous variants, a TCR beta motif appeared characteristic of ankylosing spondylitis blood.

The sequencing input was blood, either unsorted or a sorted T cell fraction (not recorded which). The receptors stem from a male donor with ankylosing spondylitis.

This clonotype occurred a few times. CDR3 nucleotides: TGTGCCAGCCACAGGGTAGAATCCTACGAGCAGTACTTC. The encoded protein is CASHRVESYEQYF. The chain is built from TRBV5-5 and TRBJ2-7; D perhaps matches TRBD1 (6 bases). This CDR3 spans 13 amino acids. Trimming stripped 7 bases from V and 1 base from J, with 12 bases between. Germline V gene sequence: CDR1 SGHKS, CDR2 YYEKEE (reference sequence).

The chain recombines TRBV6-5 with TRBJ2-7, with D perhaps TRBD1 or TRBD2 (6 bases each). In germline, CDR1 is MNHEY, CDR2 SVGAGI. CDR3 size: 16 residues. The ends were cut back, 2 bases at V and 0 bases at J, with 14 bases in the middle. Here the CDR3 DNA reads TGTGCCAGCAGTTACCCGGGGGCCGGAAGCTCCTACGAGCAGTACTTC. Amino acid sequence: CASSYPGAGSSYEQYF.

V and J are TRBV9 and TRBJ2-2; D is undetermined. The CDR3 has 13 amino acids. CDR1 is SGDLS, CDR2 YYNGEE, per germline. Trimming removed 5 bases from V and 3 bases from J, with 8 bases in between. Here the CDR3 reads CASRGWYTGELFF. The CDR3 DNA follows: TGTGCCAGCAGGGGGTGGTACACCGGGGAGCTGTTTTTT.

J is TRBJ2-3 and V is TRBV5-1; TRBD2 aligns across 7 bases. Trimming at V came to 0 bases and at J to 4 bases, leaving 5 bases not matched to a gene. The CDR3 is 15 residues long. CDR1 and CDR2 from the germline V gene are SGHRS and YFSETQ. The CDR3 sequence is CASSLVPSGADTQYF. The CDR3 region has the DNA TGCGCCAGCAGCTTGGTACCTAGCGGAGCAGATACGCAGTATTTT.

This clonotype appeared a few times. Here the CDR3 reads CASRGGHTEAFF. CDR3 DNA: TGTGCCAGCAGGGGGGGGCACACTGAAGCTTTCTTT. The gene calls are TRBV12-3 or TRBV12-4 and TRBJ1-1; perhaps TRBD1 as D (6 bases). Trimming took 6 bases from V and 3 from J, leaving 8 bases between them. This CDR3 spans 12 amino acids.

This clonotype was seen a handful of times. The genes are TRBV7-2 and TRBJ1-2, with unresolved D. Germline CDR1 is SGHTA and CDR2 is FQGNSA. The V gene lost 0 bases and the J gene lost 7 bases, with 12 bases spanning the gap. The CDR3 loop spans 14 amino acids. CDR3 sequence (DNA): TGTGCCAGCAGCTTAGCGGACGGGGTAACTGGCTACACCTTC. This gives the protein CASSLADGVTGYTF.

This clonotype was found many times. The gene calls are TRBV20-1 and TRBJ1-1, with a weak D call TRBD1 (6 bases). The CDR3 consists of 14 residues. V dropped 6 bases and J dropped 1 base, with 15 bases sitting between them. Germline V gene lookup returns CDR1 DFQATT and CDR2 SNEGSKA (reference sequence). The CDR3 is CSAQAGTQNTEAFF. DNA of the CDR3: TGCAGTGCGCAAGCCGGGACACAGAACACTGAAGCTTTCTTT.

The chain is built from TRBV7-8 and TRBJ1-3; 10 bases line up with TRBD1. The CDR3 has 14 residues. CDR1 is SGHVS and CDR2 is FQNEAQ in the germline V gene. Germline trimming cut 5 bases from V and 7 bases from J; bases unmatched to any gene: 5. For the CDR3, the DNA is TGTGCCAGCAGCGCCCGGGGACAGGGGAACACCATATATTTT. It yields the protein CASSARGQGNTIYF.

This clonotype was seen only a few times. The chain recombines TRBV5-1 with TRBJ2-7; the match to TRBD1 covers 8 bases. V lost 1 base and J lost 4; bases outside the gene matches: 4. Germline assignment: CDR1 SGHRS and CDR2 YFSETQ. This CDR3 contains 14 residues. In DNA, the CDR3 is TGCGCCAGCAGCTTGTCAGGGGGCCTGTACGAGCAGTACTTC. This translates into CASSLSGGLYEQYF.